This is a list of T cell receptor beta chains from one sample in a study of identifying expanded T cells in peripheral blood. The repertoire was sequenced with immunoSEQ multiplex PCR; TCRdb's copy has only in-frame clones and lacks some. The repertoire has some 75,000 clones, under 90% of them found once; the top ten carry roughly 3%. Sequencing input: blood. Source of these receptors: a person between 18 and 69 years old in good health. The conserved cysteine and the conserved F or W are not part of the CDR3 here.

v_gene	j_gene	CDR3aa
TRBV2	TRBJ2-3	ASRQGPSTDTQY
TRBV29-1	TRBJ2-3	SVSRGGITDTQY
TRBV6-1	TRBJ2-7	ASSEIVEQY
TRBV4-2	TRBJ2-7	ASSQAWEREGEQY
TRBV7-9	TRBJ1-4	ASSYRQGGSNEKLF
TRBV6-6	TRBJ1-5	ASRRQGSNQPQH
TRBV4-3	TRBJ2-7	ASSQDWGLAGRYEQY
TRBV30	TRBJ2-7	AWSLVYEQY
TRBV15	TRBJ2-7	ATRWGQGSSEQY
TRBV2	TRBJ2-3	ASSEERATTDTQY
TRBV4-3	TRBJ2-7	ASSQDQNTGPLREQY
TRBV12-5	TRBJ2-7	ASGFGTGPYEQY
TRBV6-1	TRBJ1-4	ASTNGATNEKLF
TRBV9	TRBJ1-1	ASSPSGADEAF
TRBV5-1	TRBJ1-1	ASSSGVEAGVRGAF
TRBV30	TRBJ2-7	AWRRFGQGPSYEQY
TRBV29-1	TRBJ2-1	SGQTGSYNEQF
TRBV29-1	TRBJ1-2	SVELSGRGYT
TRBV27	TRBJ2-3	ASSLSTSRADTQY
TRBV27	TRBJ2-7	ASSRNGGGTDIYEQY
TRBV4-3	TRBJ2-3	ASSQDRTRGRTDTQY
TRBV10-3	TRBJ1-5	AISEQGDQPQH
TRBV10-3	TRBJ2-5	AISDPKGLAEETQY
TRBV6-5	TRBJ2-3	ASSYLLTDTQY
TRBV6-6	TRBJ2-1	ASSLGTGIPYNEQF
TRBV5-8	TRBJ2-7	ASSLPWGQGSYEQY
TRBV4-2	TRBJ2-7	ASSQGADYSYEQY
TRBV11-3	TRBJ2-1	ASSLGDRGGFNEQF
TRBV14	TRBJ2-1	ASSLRLAGGRDEQF
TRBV10-2	TRBJ2-7	ASSDGQGYEQY
TRBV5-4	TRBJ1-3	ASSQVADSGNTIY
TRBV19	TRBJ1-1	ASKGVGETGTGNTEAF
TRBV19	TRBJ2-5	ASSKPSREETQY
TRBV11-2	TRBJ2-7	ASSLAGGRDSEQY
TRBV29-1	TRBJ2-7	SFRVIQSHEQY
TRBV9	TRBJ1-4	ASSLGQGVEKLF
TRBV19	TRBJ1-5	ASSRRGGGLEPQH
TRBV29-1	TRBJ2-3	SVVRQGARTDTQY
TRBV9	TRBJ1-2	ASGVGGIDYGYT
TRBV7-8	TRBJ1-2	ASSLEGTGNGYT
TRBV6-6	TRBJ1-5	ASTPTGNNQPQH
TRBV4-1	TRBJ2-2	ASSPHGTGTTGELF
TRBV5-1	TRBJ2-5	ASSTQGNTETQY
TRBV5-1	TRBJ1-3	ASSLAGDGNTIY
TRBV6-5	TRBJ1-3	ASSGQGVGTIY
TRBV6-1	TRBJ1-2	ASSEEGSYGYT
TRBV5-6	TRBJ2-1	ASNRAGGNNEQF
TRBV7-2	TRBJ2-5	ASSLGQETQY
TRBV19	TRBJ2-7	ASSPGTFSYEQY
TRBV2	TRBJ2-2	ASSEVASNGELF
TRBV6-6	TRBJ2-7	ASSKDPQGAYYEQY
TRBV20-1	TRBJ2-3	SAGSTDTQY
TRBV18	TRBJ2-3	ASSLPVADTQY
TRBV19	TRBJ1-2	ASSIPGANYGYT
TRBV6-5	TRBJ1-5	ASSPRGNQPQH
TRBV11-2	TRBJ2-7	ASSLAGTSAEQY
TRBV28	TRBJ2-7	ASSLTSGWAYEQY
TRBV4-3	TRBJ1-1	ASSLWTNTEAF